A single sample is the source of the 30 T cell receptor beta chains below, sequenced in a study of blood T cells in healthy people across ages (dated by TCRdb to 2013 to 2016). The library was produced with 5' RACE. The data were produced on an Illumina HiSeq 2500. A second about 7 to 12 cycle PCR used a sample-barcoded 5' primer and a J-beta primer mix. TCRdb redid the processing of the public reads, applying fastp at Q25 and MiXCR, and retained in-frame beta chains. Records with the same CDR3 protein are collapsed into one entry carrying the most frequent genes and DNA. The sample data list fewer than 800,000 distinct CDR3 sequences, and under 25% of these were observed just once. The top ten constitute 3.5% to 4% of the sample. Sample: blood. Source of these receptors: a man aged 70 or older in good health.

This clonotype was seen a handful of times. In DNA form, the CDR3 reads TGTGCCAGCAGTTGGCCCAGGGGGGACACTGAAGCTTTCTTT. Its protein is CASSWPRGDTEAFF. The chain recombines TRBV5-6 with TRBJ1-1; TRBD1 matches 7 bases. This CDR3 contains 14 residues. Germline trimming cut 5 bases from V and 3 bases from J; bases unmatched to any gene: 7. Germline V gives CDR1 SGHDT, CDR2 YYEEEE.

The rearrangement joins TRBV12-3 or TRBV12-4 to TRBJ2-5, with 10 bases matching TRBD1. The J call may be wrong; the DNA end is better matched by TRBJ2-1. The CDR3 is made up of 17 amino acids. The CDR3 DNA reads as TGTGCCAGCAGTTTAGGCGGAGCCGGGACAGGGGTCAATGAGCAGTTCTTC. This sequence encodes CASSLGGAGTGVNEQFF.

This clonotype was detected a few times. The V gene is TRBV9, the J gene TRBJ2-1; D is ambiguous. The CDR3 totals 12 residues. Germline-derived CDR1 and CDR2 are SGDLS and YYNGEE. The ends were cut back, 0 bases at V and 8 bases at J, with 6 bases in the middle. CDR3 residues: CASSVGNYEQFF. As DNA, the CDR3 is TGTGCCAGCAGCGTAGGTAACTATGAGCAGTTCTTC.

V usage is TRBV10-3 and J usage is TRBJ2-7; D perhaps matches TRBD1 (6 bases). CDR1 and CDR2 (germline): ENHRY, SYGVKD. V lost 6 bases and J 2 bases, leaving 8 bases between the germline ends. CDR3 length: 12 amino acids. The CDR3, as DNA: TGTGCCATCAGGGGGGCCGCCTACGAGCAGTACTTC. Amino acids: CAIRGAAYEQYF.

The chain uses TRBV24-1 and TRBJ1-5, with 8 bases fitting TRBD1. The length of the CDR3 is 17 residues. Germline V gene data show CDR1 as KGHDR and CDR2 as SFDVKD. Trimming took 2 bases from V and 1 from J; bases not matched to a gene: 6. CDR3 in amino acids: CATSDSTGEGSNQPQHF. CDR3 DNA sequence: TGTGCCACCAGTGATTCGACAGGGGAAGGGAGCAATCAGCCCCAGCATTTT.

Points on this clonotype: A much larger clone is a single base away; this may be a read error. CDR3 nucleotide sequence: TGCGCCAGCAGCCAAGGTGCGTGGACTAGCTCCTACGAGCAGTACTTC. Its protein product is CASSQGAWTSSYEQYF. The chain is built from TRBV4-1 and TRBJ2-7, with 7 positions matching TRBD2. Germline trimming cut 1 base from V and 0 bases from J; bases unmatched to any gene: 6. The CDR3 is 16 amino acids. Germline-derived CDR1 and CDR2 are MGHRA and YSYEKL.

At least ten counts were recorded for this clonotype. CDR3 coding DNA: TGTGCCAGCAGCCCGCCCACCTACGAGCAGTACTTC. This sequence encodes CASSPPTYEQYF. The V gene is TRBV18, the J gene TRBJ2-5, with D hard to call. Gene TRBJ2-7 matches the end of the DNA better, so the J call may be wrong. Germline assignment: CDR1 KGHSH and CDR2 LQKENI. This CDR3 has 12 residues.

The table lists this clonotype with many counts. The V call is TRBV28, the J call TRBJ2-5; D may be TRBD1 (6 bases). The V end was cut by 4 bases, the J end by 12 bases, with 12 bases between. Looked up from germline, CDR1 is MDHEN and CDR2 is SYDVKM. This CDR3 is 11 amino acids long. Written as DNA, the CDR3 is TGTGCCAGCAGTTCAACAGGGATGGAGTACTTC. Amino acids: CASSSTGMEYF.

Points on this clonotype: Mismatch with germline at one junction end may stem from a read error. CDR3 sequence: CAGSYTDRDYNEQFF. The CDR3 DNA reads as TGTGCCGGCAGCTACACGGACAGGGACTACAATGAGCAGTTCTTC. The chain has TRBV7-9 and TRBJ2-1, with 8 bases matching TRBD1. Germline lookup yields CDR1 SEHNR and CDR2 FQNEAQ (reference sequence). The CDR3 length is 15 residues.

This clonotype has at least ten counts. CDR3 coding DNA: TGTGCCAGCAGCCCCCAGGCGGGAGGCCTAAGTAGCTCCTACAATGAGCAGTTCTTC. Translated, it gives CASSPQAGGLSSSYNEQFF. The chain carries TRBV7-3 and TRBJ2-1; 8 nucleotides align to TRBD2. The germline V gene has CDR1 SGHTA and CDR2 FQGTGA. The V gene end was trimmed by 5 bases and the J gene end by 0 bases; junction bases not matched to a gene: 15. CDR3 length: 19 amino acids.

In DNA form, the CDR3 reads TGTGCCAGCAGCTTAATCCAAGGGGAAAAACTGTTTTTT. Protein product: CASSLIQGEKLFF. The chain joins TRBV7-9 to TRBJ1-4; D uncertain. The germline CDR1 and CDR2 sequences are SEHNR and FQNEAQ (reference sequence). The length of the CDR3 is 13 residues. Trimming removed 2 bases at V and 8 bases at J, with 9 bases between.

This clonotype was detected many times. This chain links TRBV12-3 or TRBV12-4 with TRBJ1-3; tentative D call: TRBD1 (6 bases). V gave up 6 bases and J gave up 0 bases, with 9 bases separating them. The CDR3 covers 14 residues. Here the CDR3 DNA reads TGTGCCAGCAGCGCAGGGGTCTCTGGAAACACCATATATTTT. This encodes CASSAGVSGNTIYF.

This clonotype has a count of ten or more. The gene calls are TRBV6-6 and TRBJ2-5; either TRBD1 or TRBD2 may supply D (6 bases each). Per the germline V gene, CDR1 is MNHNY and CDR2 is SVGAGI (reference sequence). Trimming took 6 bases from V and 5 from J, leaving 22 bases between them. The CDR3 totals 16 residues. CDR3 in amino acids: CASSHYAGQLGETQYF. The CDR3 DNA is TGTGCCAGCAGCCACTACGCGGGACAACTAGGGGAGACCCAGTACTTC.

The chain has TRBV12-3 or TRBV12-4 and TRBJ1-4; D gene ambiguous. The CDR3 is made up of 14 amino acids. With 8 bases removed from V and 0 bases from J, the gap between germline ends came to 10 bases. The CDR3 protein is CASGSQPTNEKLFF. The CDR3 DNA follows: TGTGCCAGCGGTTCACAGCCAACTAATGAAAAACTGTTTTTT.

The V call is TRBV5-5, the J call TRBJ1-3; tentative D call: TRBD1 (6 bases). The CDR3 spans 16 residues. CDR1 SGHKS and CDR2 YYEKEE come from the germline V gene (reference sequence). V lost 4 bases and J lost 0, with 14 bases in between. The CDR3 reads CASSHDQGSSGNTIYF. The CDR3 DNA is TGTGCCAGCAGCCATGACCAGGGGAGCTCTGGAAACACCATATATTTT.

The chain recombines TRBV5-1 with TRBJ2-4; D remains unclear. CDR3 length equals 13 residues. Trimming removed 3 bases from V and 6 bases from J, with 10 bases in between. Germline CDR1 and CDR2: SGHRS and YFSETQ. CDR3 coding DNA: TGCGCCAGCAGCTCCGACTGGGGAAACATTCAGTACTTC. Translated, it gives CASSSDWGNIQYF.

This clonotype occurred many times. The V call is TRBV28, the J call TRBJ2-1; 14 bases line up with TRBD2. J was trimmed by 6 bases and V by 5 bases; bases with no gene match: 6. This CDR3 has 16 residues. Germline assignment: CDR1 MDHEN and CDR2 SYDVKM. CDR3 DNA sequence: TGTGCCAGCAGTCCAGCCGGGACTAGCGGGAGCAATGAGCAGTTCTTC. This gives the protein CASSPAGTSGSNEQFF.

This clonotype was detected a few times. The chain's CDR3 is CASRGQGRYGYTF. CDR3 DNA: TGTGCCAGCAGGGGACAGGGGAGGTATGGCTACACCTTC. The chain couples TRBV25-1 to TRBJ1-2, with TRBD1 matching 10 bases. J lost 5 bases, V lost 6 bases, and 3 bases had no gene match. Germline V gene data show CDR1 as MGHDK and CDR2 as SYGVNS. The CDR3 loop spans 13 amino acids.

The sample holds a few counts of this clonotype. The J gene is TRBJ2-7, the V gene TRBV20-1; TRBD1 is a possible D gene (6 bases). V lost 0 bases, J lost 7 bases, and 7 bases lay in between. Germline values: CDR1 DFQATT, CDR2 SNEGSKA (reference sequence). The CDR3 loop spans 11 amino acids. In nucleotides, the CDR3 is TGCAGTGCTAGAGAAGGACAGGAGCAGTACTTC. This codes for CSAREGQEQYF.

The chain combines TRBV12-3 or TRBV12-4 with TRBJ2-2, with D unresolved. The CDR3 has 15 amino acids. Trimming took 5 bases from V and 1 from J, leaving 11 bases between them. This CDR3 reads CASSGLSWNTGELFF. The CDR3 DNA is TGTGCCAGCAGTGGCCTATCGTGGAACACCGGGGAGCTGTTTTTT.

CDR3 sequence (DNA): TGTGCCAGCAGCTCGGGGACAGCCGCGGAGCAGTACTTC. Residues: CASSSGTAAEQYF. The gene calls are TRBV5-5 and TRBJ2-7, with 7 positions matching TRBD1. The CDR3 runs to 13 residues. Germline V gene lookup returns CDR1 SGHKS and CDR2 YYEKEE (reference sequence). The V and J ends lost 3 bases and 7 bases, in that order; junction bases with no gene match: 7.

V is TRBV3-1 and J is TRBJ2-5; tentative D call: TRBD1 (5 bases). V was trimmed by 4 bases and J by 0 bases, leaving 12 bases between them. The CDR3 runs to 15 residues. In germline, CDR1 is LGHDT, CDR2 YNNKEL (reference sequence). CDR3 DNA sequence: TGTGCCAGCAGCCTACGACAGATTTACCAAGAGACCCAGTACTTC. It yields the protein CASSLRQIYQETQYF.

This CDR3 reads CASSLALARTDTQYF. CDR3 bases: TGTGCCAGCAGCTTAGCTCTCGCCCGCACAGATACGCAGTATTTT. V is TRBV7-6 and J is TRBJ2-3; no clear D gene. Trimming pared 0 bases from V and 1 base from J, leaving 8 bases between. This CDR3 has 15 residues. Germline V gene lookup returns CDR1 SGHVS and CDR2 FNYEAQ.

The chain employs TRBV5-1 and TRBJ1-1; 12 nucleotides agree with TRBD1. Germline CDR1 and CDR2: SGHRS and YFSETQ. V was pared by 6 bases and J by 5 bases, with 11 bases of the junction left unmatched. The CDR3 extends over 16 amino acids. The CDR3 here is CASNSGTGGLGTEAFF. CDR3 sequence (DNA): TGCGCCAGCAATTCCGGGACAGGGGGCTTGGGTACTGAAGCTTTCTTT.

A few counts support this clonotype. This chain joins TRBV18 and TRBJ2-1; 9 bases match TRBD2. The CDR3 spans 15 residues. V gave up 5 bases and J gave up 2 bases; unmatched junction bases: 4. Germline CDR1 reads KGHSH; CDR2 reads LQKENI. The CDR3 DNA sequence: TGTGCCAGCTCAGCGGCGGGAGGGACCTACAATGAGCAGTTCTTC. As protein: CASSAAGGTYNEQFF. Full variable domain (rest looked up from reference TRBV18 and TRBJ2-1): NAGVMQNPRHLVRRRGQEARLRCSPMKGHSHVYWYRQLPEEGLKFMVYLQKENIIDESGMPKERFSAEFPKEGPSILRIQQVVRGDSAAYFCASSAAGGTYNEQFFGPGTRLTVL.

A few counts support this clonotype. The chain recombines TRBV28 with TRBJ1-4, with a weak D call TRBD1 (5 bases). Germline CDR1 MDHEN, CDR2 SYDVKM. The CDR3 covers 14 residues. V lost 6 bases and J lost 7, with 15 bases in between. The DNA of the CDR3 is TGTGCCAGCAGCGGAGGGGCAGCGGGTGAAAAACTGTTTTTT. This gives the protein CASSGGAAGEKLFF.

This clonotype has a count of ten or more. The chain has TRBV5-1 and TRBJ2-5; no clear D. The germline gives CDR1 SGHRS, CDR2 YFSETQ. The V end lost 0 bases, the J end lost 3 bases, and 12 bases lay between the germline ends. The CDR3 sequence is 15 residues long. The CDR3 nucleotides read TGCGCCAGCAGCTTGGGTTTTTGGGCAGAAGAGACCCAGTACTTC. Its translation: CASSLGFWAEETQYF.

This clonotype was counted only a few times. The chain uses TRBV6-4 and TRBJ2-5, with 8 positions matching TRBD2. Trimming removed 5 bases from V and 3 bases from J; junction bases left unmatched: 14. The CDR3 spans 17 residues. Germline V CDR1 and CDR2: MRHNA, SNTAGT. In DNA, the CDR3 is TGTGCCAGCAGTCGTCCGGGACTAGGAAAACGCAAAGAGACCCAGTACTTC. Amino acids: CASSRPGLGKRKETQYF.

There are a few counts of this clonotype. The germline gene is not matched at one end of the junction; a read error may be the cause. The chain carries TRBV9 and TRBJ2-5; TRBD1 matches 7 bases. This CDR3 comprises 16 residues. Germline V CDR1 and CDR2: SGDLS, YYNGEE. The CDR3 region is CASSVDGQARGETQYF. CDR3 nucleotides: TGTGCCAGTAGCGTAGATGGACAGGCTCGAGGAGAGACCCAGTACTTC.

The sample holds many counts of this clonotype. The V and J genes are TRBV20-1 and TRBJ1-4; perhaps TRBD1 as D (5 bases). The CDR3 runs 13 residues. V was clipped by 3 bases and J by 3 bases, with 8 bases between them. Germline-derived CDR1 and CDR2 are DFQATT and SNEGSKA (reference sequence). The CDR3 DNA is TGCAGTGCTAGCGGGACGGCTAATGAAAAACTGTTTTTT. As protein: CSASGTANEKLFF.